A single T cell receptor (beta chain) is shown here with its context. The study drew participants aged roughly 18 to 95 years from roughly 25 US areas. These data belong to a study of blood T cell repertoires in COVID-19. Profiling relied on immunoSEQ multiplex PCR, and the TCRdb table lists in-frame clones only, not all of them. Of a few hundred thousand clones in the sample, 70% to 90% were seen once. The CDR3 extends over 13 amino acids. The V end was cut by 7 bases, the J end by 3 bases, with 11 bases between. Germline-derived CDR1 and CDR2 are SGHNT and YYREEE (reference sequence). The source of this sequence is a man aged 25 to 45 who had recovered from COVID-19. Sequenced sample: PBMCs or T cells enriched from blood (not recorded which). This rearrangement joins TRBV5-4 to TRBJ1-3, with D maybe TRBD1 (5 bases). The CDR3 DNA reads TGTGCCAGCTCGGGGGGGGGTGGAAACACCATATATTTT. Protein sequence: CASSGGGGNTIYF.